The 32 T cell receptor beta chains below all came from one sample that was sequenced in a study of identical twins. One entry per CDR3 protein results from TCRdb running MiXCR on the 5' RACE reads. The sample lists about 200,000 distinct CDR3 sequences, about 10% seen once, with less than 12% in the top ten. Sequencing was performed on memory T cells sorted from blood. These receptors came from a man between 50 and 59 years old in good health.

A note on this clonotype: Being one base from a much bigger clone, this may be a read error. The V call is TRBV11-2, the J call TRBJ2-3; 9 bases are shared with TRBD2. In germline, CDR1 is SGHAT, CDR2 FQNNGV. The CDR3 loop spans 15 amino acids. The CDR3 nucleotides are TGTGCCAGCAGCCCGTTAGCGGGAGACACAGATCCGCAGTATTTT. Translated, it gives CASSPLAGDTDPQYF. Full variable domain (remainder filled in from reference TRBV11-2 and TRBJ2-3): EAGVAQSPRYKIIEKRQSVAFWCNPISGHATLYWYQQILGQGPKLLIQFQNNGVVDDSQLPKDRFSAERLKGVDSTLKIQPAKLEDSAVYLCASSPLAGDTDPQYFGPGTRLTVL.

The rearrangement uses TRBV5-1 and TRBJ2-2; D unresolved. V was cut by 1 base and J by 0 bases, with 7 bases left in between. Per the germline V gene, CDR1 is SGHRS and CDR2 is YFSETQ. The CDR3 length is 15 residues. The CDR3: CASSLTVSNTGELFF. CDR3 in DNA: TGCGCCAGCAGCTTGACAGTTTCGAACACCGGGGAGCTGTTTTTT.

In this sample, this clonotype turned up many times. V and J are TRBV6-1 and TRBJ1-5; D is undetermined. There are 13 residues in the CDR3. Germline V CDR1 and CDR2: MNHNS, SASEGT. Trimming pared 4 bases from V and 4 bases from J, leaving 8 bases between. For the CDR3, the DNA is TGTGCCAGCAGTGGGGGTCAGAATCAGCCCCAGCATTTT. Its protein is CASSGGQNQPQHF.

V usage is TRBV14 and J usage is TRBJ2-5, with 9 bases that match TRBD1. The CDR3 spans 17 residues. CDR1 and CDR2 from the germline V gene are SGHDN and FVKESK. The V and J ends lost 0 bases and 5 bases, in that order; junction bases with no gene match: 10. The CDR3 bases are TGTGCCAGCAGCCAAGAGGGACAGGGTAGGCTGTGGGAGACCCAGTACTTC. Amino acids: CASSQEGQGRLWETQYF. Filled out from reference TRBV14 and TRBJ2-5, the complete variable domain reads EAGVTQFPSHSVIEKGQTVTLRCDPISGHDNLYWYRRVMGKEIKFLLHFVKESKQDESGMPNNRFLAERTGGTYSTLKVQPAELEDSGVYFCASSQEGQGRLWETQYFGPGTRLLVL.

This clonotype occurred many times. The V gene is TRBV20-1, the J gene TRBJ1-5; tentatively, D is TRBD1 (5 bases). Germline V gene data show CDR1 as DFQATT and CDR2 as SNEGSKA (reference sequence). This CDR3 contains 14 residues. The germline V and J ends were trimmed by 4 bases and 5 bases, with 15 bases remaining between them. Here the CDR3 DNA reads TGCAGTGCTACCGACGGGACGGCGGATCAGCCCCAGCATTTT. Amino acids: CSATDGTADQPQHF.

The chain combines TRBV6-5 with TRBJ1-2; D is unresolved. The V gene's germline CDR1 is MNHEY and CDR2 SVGAGI. The CDR3 consists of 12 residues. V lost 6 bases and J lost 7, with 12 bases in between. The CDR3 nucleotides are TGTGCCAGCAGGACATATACGACTGGCTACACCTTC. Encoded protein: CASRTYTTGYTF.

This clonotype was detected ten times or more. V usage is TRBV5-4 and J usage is TRBJ2-3; D gene uncertain. The CDR3 consists of 12 residues. Germline V gene data show CDR1 as SGHNT and CDR2 as YYREEE (reference sequence). Deletions cut 2 bases from V and 2 bases from J, with 3 bases between. The CDR3 sequence: CASSFNTDTQYF. In DNA form, the CDR3 reads TGTGCCAGCAGCTTTAACACAGATACGCAGTATTTT. The full variable domain, rest sourced from reference TRBV5-4 and TRBJ2-3, is ETGVTQSPTHLIKTRGQQVTLRCSSQSGHNTVSWYQQALGQGPQFIFQYYREEENGRGNFPPRFSGLQFPNYSSELNVNALELDDSALYLCASSFNTDTQYFGPGTRLTVL.

The chain links TRBV2 to TRBJ2-5, with D tentatively TRBD2 (6 bases). The V gene's germline CDR1 is SNHLY and CDR2 FYNNEI. Trimming stripped 4 bases from V and 2 bases from J, with 8 bases between. CDR3 size: 13 residues. DNA of the CDR3: TGTGCCAGCAGTGTGAGCGGGCAAGAGACCCAGTACTTC. It is translated as CASSVSGQETQYF.

This clonotype has ten or more counts. This chain joins TRBV24-1 and TRBJ2-1; tentatively, D is TRBD1 or TRBD2 (5 bases each). The CDR3 extends over 16 amino acids. Trimming left V 5 bases short and J 0 bases short, with 13 bases between. Germline V gives CDR1 KGHDR, CDR2 SFDVKD. CDR3 amino acids: CATSAGARSSYNEQFF. In DNA form, the CDR3 reads TGTGCCACCAGTGCCGGGGCTCGAAGCTCCTACAATGAGCAGTTCTTC.

This clonotype was counted at least ten times. The rearrangement links TRBV5-1 to TRBJ2-3, with 8 bases fitting TRBD1. The ends lost 0 bases at V and 14 bases at J; junction bases unmatched: 14. CDR3 length: 15 residues. Germline values: CDR1 SGHRS, CDR2 YFSETQ. As DNA, the CDR3 is TGCGCCAGCAGCTTGGGCGGGACAGGCGGGGAGTTACGGTATTTT. Translating gives CASSLGGTGGELRYF.

At least ten counts were recorded for this clonotype. The CDR3 coding sequence is TGTGCCAGCAGTTTTAACCAGGGCAGGGAGACCCAGTACTTC. Translated: CASSFNQGRETQYF. This chain joins TRBV12-3 or TRBV12-4 and TRBJ2-5, with D tentatively TRBD1 (5 bases). V dropped 3 bases and J dropped 5 bases, with 13 bases sitting between them. The CDR3 spans 14 residues.

This clonotype was seen a few times. The chain combines TRBV11-2 with TRBJ2-1; TRBD2 might be the D (5 bases). Trimming took 0 bases from V and 10 from J, leaving 10 bases between them. Germline-derived CDR1 and CDR2 are SGHAT and FQNNGV. The CDR3 covers 13 residues. In nucleotides, the CDR3 is TGTGCCAGCAGCTTAGACACCTTAGCGGAGCAGTTCTTC. It translates to CASSLDTLAEQFF. The full variable domain, with the rest looked up from reference TRBV11-2 and TRBJ2-1, is EAGVAQSPRYKIIEKRQSVAFWCNPISGHATLYWYQQILGQGPKLLIQFQNNGVVDDSQLPKDRFSAERLKGVDSTLKIQPAKLEDSAVYLCASSLDTLAEQFFGPGTRLTVL.

The chain uses TRBV20-1 and TRBJ2-7; 8 bases are shared with TRBD2. With 3 bases clipped from V and 3 bases from J, the junction kept 7 bases outside the gene matches. Germline loops: CDR1 DFQATT, CDR2 SNEGSKA (reference sequence). The CDR3 runs 14 residues. The CDR3 nucleotides are TGCAGTGCTAGTGCGGCTAGCGGGCGCTACGAGCAGTACTTC. As protein: CSASAASGRYEQYF.

This clonotype was seen at least ten times. V usage is TRBV5-1 and J usage is TRBJ1-1; D is undetermined. Germline values: CDR1 SGHRS, CDR2 YFSETQ. The V end was cut by 5 bases, the J end by 1 base, with 12 bases between. CDR3 size: 14 residues. The CDR3 sequence is CASRATYRNTEAFF. Written as DNA, the CDR3 is TGCGCCAGCAGGGCCACATACAGGAACACTGAAGCTTTCTTT.

The chain recombines TRBV10-3 with TRBJ1-6; D is unresolved. Looked up from germline, CDR1 is ENHRY and CDR2 is SYGVKD. This CDR3 has 13 residues. Trimming took 5 bases from V and 7 from J, leaving 9 bases between them. The CDR3 bases are TGTGCCATCAGTTTTGCAGACAATTCACCCCTCCACTTT. Residues: CAISFADNSPLHF.

This clonotype has just a few counts. V gene TRBV12-3 or TRBV12-4 combines with J gene TRBJ1-6; maybe TRBD1 (5 bases). V lost 0 bases and J 6 bases, leaving 9 bases between the germline ends. This CDR3 has 15 amino acids. This CDR3 is CASSLAGVINSPLHF. CDR3 nucleotide sequence: TGTGCCAGCAGTTTAGCGGGGGTAATTAATTCACCCCTCCACTTT.

This clonotype appeared many times. J is TRBJ1-3 and V is TRBV11-1; 7 positions agree with TRBD1. This CDR3 spans 14 amino acids. Germline CDR1 and CDR2: SGHAT and FQDESV (reference sequence). V gave up 4 bases and J gave up 5 bases; unmatched junction bases: 5. The CDR3: CASSYRDSRNTIYF. CDR3 bases: TGTGCCAGCAGCTACCGGGACAGTCGAAACACCATATATTTT. Complete variable domain (other parts from reference TRBV11-1 and TRBJ1-3): EAEVAQSPRYKITEKSQAVAFWCDPISGHATLYWYRQILGQGPELLVQFQDESVVDDSQLPKDRFSAERLKGVDSTLKIQPAELGDSAMYLCASSYRDSRNTIYFGEGSWLTVV.

This clonotype has ten or more counts. The rearrangement links TRBV20-1 to TRBJ2-1, with D unclear. This CDR3 spans 13 amino acids. V lost 0 bases to trimming and J lost 3 bases, with 6 bases between them. From germline, CDR1 is DFQATT and CDR2 SNEGSKA (reference sequence). CDR3 amino acids: CSARDLNYNEQFF. CDR3 DNA: TGCAGTGCTAGAGATCTGAACTACAATGAGCAGTTCTTC.

This sequence joins TRBV19 and TRBJ2-2; TRBD2 agrees at 8 bases. CDR1 and CDR2 (germline): LNHDA, SQIVND (reference sequence). The CDR3 length is 15 residues. V lost 1 base to trimming and J lost 6 bases; unmatched junction nucleotides: 4. DNA of the CDR3: TGTGCCAGTAGTATAGGCGGGAGGAGCGCCGGGGAGCTGTTTTTT. It encodes CASSIGGRSAGELFF.

This clonotype was recorded many times. The rearrangement links TRBV20-1 to TRBJ1-2; 9 bases match TRBD1. CDR3 size: 18 residues. Trimming removed 5 bases from V and 5 bases from J; junction bases left unmatched: 21. CDR1 DFQATT and CDR2 SNEGSKA come from the germline V gene (reference sequence). CDR3 DNA sequence: TGCAGTGCTGCCAGTATAAAGGGCACCGGGACAGGGCGGTATGGCTACACCTTC. Translating it yields CSAASIKGTGTGRYGYTF.

This chain links TRBV30 with TRBJ1-1; D not resolved. CDR3 length equals 14 residues. V was pared by 1 base and J by 2 bases, with 11 bases between. Germline loops: CDR1 GTSNPN, CDR2 SVGIG (reference sequence). The CDR3 coding sequence is TGTGCCTGGAGTGATCGTCAGAGAAACACTGAAGCTTTCTTT. Protein sequence: CAWSDRQRNTEAFF.

The J gene is TRBJ2-3, the V gene TRBV20-1, with D unclear. V was trimmed by 4 bases and J by 0 bases, leaving 8 bases between them. Germline-derived CDR1 and CDR2 are DFQATT and SNEGSKA (reference sequence). The CDR3 contains 13 residues. CDR3: CSATPQSTDTQYF. DNA for the CDR3: TGCAGTGCTACCCCACAGAGCACAGATACGCAGTATTTT.

This clonotype was recorded at least ten times. This chain uses TRBV15 with TRBJ2-3, with D unresolved. There are 14 residues in the CDR3. Germline values: CDR1 LNHNV, CDR2 YYDKDF (reference sequence). With 0 bases removed from V and 4 bases from J, the gap between germline ends came to 8 bases. The CDR3 nucleotides are TGTGCCACCAGCAGAGAGGGTGAAGCAGATACGCAGTATTTT. This encodes CATSREGEADTQYF.

This clonotype has at least ten counts. The CDR3 reads CAARRTLQETQYF. The CDR3 DNA is TGTGCCGCCCGGCGGACTCTCCAAGAGACCCAGTACTTC. The chain is built from TRBV6-1 and TRBJ2-5; a possible D gene is TRBD2 (5 bases). Germline CDR1 MNHNS, CDR2 SASEGT. The CDR3 extends over 13 amino acids. V gave up 11 bases and J gave up 1 base, with 14 bases separating them.

This clonotype was seen ten or more times. The gene calls are TRBV28 and TRBJ2-7, with D possibly being TRBD1 (5 bases). Germline assignment: CDR1 MDHEN and CDR2 SYDVKM. CDR3 size: 12 residues. V gave up 6 bases and J gave up 3 bases, with 9 bases separating them. In nucleotides, the CDR3 is TGTGCCAGCAGCCGACAGAACTACGAGCAGTACTTC. Protein: CASSRQNYEQYF.

The chain employs TRBV20-1 and TRBJ2-5, with D unresolved. This CDR3 region has 14 residues. Trimming removed 6 bases from V and 1 base from J, with 15 bases in between. Germline V gives CDR1 DFQATT, CDR2 SNEGSKA (reference sequence). The CDR3 sequence: CSAPHFGTQETQYF. Here the CDR3 DNA reads TGCAGTGCCCCTCACTTTGGTACCCAAGAGACCCAGTACTTC.

This clonotype was seen many times. The genes are TRBV6-2 or TRBV6-3 and TRBJ2-7; 8 nucleotides match TRBD2. Germline V gene lookup returns CDR1 MNHEY and CDR2 SVGEGT. V dropped 5 bases and J dropped 7; count of bases not matched to a gene: 22. The CDR3 runs to 18 residues. The CDR3, as DNA: TGTGCCAGCAGTCCCGGCCTCCTGAAACTAGCGGCCCCACTTGAGCAGTACTTC. Translated, it gives CASSPGLLKLAAPLEQYF.

This clonotype was detected ten times or more. V usage is TRBV5-1 and J usage is TRBJ2-3; tentatively, D is TRBD2 (6 bases). The CDR3 extends over 14 amino acids. Germline CDR1 reads SGHRS; CDR2 reads YFSETQ. Deletions cut 0 bases from V and 4 bases from J, with 9 bases between. CDR3 residues: CASSLDPGADTQYF. The CDR3 nucleotides are TGCGCCAGCAGCTTGGATCCGGGGGCAGATACGCAGTATTTT.

This clonotype was found many times. This chain links TRBV7-2 with TRBJ2-2; a possible D gene is TRBD2 (5 bases). V was shortened by 8 bases and J by 5 bases, with 15 bases between the two germline ends. CDR1 and CDR2 (germline): SGHTA, FQGNSA. CDR3 length equals 14 residues. This chain's CDR3 is CASRGWGGTGELFF. The CDR3 DNA is TGTGCCAGCCGCGGGTGGGGTGGGACCGGGGAGCTGTTTTTT.

The gene calls are TRBV5-1 and TRBJ1-3, with a tentative D call TRBD1 (6 bases). V gave up 0 bases and J gave up 3 bases, with 10 bases separating them. Germline CDR1 is SGHRS and CDR2 is YFSETQ. The CDR3 totals 15 residues. The CDR3 is CASSLEGTRGNTIYF. DNA for the CDR3: TGCGCCAGCAGCTTGGAGGGGACACGTGGAAACACCATATATTTT.

This clonotype has a count of ten or more. The CDR3 sequence: CASSSGTGRAGNTIYF. The CDR3 nucleotides are TGTGCCAGCAGCTCCGGGACAGGTCGGGCTGGAAACACCATATATTTT. V and J are TRBV11-2 and TRBJ1-3; 8 bases match TRBD1. J was trimmed by 2 bases and V by 4 bases; bases with no gene match: 7. From germline, CDR1 is SGHAT and CDR2 FQNNGV. This CDR3 contains 16 residues.

Worth noting for this clonotype: The junction does not match germline at one end; this may be a read error. The chain uses TRBV29-1 and TRBJ2-1; 8 positions match TRBD2. The CDR3 totals 14 residues. Germline-derived CDR1 and CDR2 are SQVTM and ANQGSEA. This chain's CDR3 is CSDEERTGTRFPFF. DNA of the CDR3: TGCAGCGATGAAGAACGTACCGGGACTAGGTTTCCTTTCTTC.